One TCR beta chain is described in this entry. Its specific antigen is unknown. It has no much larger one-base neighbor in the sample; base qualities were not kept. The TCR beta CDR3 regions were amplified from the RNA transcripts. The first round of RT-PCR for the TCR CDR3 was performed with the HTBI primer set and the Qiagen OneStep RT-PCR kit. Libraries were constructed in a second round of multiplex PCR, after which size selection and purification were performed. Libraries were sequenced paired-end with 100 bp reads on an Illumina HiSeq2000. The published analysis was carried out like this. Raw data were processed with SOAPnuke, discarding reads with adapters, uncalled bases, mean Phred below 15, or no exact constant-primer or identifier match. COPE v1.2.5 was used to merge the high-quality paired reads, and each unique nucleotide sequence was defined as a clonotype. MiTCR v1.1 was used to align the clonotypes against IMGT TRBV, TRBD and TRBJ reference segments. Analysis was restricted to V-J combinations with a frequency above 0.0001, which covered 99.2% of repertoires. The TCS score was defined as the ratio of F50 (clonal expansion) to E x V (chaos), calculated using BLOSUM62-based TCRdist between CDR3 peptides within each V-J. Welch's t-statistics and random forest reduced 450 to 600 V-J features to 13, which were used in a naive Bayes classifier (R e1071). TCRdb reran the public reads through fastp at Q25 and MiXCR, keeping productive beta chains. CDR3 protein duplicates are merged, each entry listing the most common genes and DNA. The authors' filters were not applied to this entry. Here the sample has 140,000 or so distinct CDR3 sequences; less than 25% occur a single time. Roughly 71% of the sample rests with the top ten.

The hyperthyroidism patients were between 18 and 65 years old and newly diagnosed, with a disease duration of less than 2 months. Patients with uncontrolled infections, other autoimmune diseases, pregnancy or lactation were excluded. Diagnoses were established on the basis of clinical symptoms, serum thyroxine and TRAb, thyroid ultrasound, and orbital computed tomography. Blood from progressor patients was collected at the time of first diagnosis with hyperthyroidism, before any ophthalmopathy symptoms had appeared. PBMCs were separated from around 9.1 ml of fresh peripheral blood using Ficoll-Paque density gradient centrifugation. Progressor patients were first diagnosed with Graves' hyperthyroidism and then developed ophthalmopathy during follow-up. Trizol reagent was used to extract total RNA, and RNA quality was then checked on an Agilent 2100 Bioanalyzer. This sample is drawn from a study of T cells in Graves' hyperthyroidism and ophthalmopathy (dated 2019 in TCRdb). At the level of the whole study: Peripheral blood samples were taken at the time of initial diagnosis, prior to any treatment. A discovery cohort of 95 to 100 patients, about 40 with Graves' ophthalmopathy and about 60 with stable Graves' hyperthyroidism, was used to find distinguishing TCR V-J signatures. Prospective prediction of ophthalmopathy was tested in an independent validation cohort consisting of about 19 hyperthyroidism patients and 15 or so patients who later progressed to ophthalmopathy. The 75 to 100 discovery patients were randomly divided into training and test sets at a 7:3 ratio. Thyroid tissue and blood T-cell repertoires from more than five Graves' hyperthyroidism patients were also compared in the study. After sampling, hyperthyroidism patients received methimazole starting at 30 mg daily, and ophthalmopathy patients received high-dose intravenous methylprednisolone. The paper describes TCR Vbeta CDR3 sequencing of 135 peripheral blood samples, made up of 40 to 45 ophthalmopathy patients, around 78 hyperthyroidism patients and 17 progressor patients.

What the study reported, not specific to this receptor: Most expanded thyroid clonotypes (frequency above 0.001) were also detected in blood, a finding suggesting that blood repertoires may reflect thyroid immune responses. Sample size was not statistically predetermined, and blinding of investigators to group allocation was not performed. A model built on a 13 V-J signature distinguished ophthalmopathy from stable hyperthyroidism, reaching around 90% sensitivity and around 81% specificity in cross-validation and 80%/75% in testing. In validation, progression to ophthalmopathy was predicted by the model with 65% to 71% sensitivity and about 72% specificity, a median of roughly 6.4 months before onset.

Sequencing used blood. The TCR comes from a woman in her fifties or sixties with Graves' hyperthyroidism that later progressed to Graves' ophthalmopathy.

CDR3 protein: CASGRGVQFF. The sequenced DNA: TGTGCCAGCGGGCGGGGGGTGCAGTTCTTC. The chain links TRBV27 with TRBJ2-1; TRBD2 aligns with 8 central bases. From the cysteine through the phenylalanine, the CDR3 covers 10 amino acids. Kept here is only the CDR3 DNA, which spans 30 bases and is read in frame from base 1. Looking up the germline V gene (reference sequence) yields CDR1 MNHEY and CDR2 SMNVEV. Trimming accounts for 8 bases at V and 12 bases at J, while the number of junction bases matched to no gene is 3.